Shown below are 27 T cell receptor beta chains from a single sample sequenced in a study of blood T cell repertoires in COVID-19. TCRdb keeps only in-frame clones here, not all; method: immunoSEQ multiplex PCR. The table includes 200,000 to 250,000 clones, approximately 84% detected once. What was sequenced was PBMCs or T cells enriched from blood (not recorded which). All receptors derive from a man aged 55 to 69 who had recovered from COVID-19.

V and J are TRBV18 and TRBJ2-1, with D tentatively TRBD1 (6 bases). Trimming left V 5 bases short and J 4 bases short, with 12 bases between. The CDR3 sequence is 14 residues long. Germline CDR1 reads KGHSH; CDR2 reads LQKENI. The CDR3 coding sequence is TGTGCCAGCTCAGAGGACAGAAAATACAATGAGCAGTTCTTC. It specifies CASSEDRKYNEQFF.

Points on this clone: Other DNA variants within this sample encode the same CDR3. The chain has TRBV7-2 and TRBJ1-2, with TRBD1 matching over 7 bases. Trimming cost V 4 bases and J 4 bases; bases outside gene matches: 3. There are 13 residues in the CDR3. Germline CDR1 is SGHTA and CDR2 is FQGNSA. The CDR3 spells CASSSGQAYGYTF. CDR3 coding DNA: TGTGCCAGCAGCTCAGGACAGGCCTATGGCTACACCTTC. Full variable domain (rest looked up from reference TRBV7-2 and TRBJ1-2): GAGVSQSPSNKVTEKGKDVELRCDPISGHTALYWYRQSLGQGLEFLIYFQGNSAPDKSGLPSDRFSAERTGGSVSTLTIQRTQQEDSAVYLCASSSGQAYGYTFGSGTRLTVV.

The chain combines TRBV11-3 with TRBJ1-3, with D perhaps TRBD1 (5 bases). Trimming pared 5 bases from V and 4 bases from J, leaving 18 bases between. CDR1 and CDR2 from the germline V gene are SGHNT and YENEEA. This CDR3 comprises 16 residues. The CDR3 loop reads CASSQLGLPWGNTIYF. CDR3 nucleotide sequence: TGTGCCAGCAGCCAATTGGGACTCCCATGGGGAAACACCATATATTTT. Filled out from reference TRBV11-3 and TRBJ1-3, the complete variable domain reads EAGVVQSPRYKIIEKKQPVAFWCNPISGHNTLYWYLQNLGQGPELLIRYENEEAVDDSQLPKDRFSAERLKGVDSTLKIQPAELGDSAVYLCASSQLGLPWGNTIYFGEGSWLTVV.

This clone came up once. The V and J genes are TRBV7-9 and TRBJ1-2; D might be TRBD1 (5 bases). CDR3 length: 14 residues. Germline CDR1 reads SEHNR; CDR2 reads FQNEAQ (reference sequence). The ends were cut back, 1 base at V and 7 bases at J, with 13 bases in the middle. The CDR3 DNA is TGTGCCAGCAGCTTAGATAAGGGGTGGAGTGGCTACACCTTC. It specifies CASSLDKGWSGYTF.

There are a few counts of this clone. The rearrangement links TRBV19 to TRBJ1-2, with 7 positions matching TRBD1. This CDR3 has 15 residues. The germline gives CDR1 LNHDA, CDR2 SQIVND (reference sequence). The junction had 12 bases not matched to a gene; V was cut back by 11 bases and J by 0 bases. The CDR3 DNA reads TGTGCCGCCAAGGGGGCAGGGGGATCTAACTATGGCTACACCTTC. Its translation: CAAKGAGGSNYGYTF.

This clone has only a few counts. The genes are TRBV19 and TRBJ2-6; maybe TRBD1 (6 bases). Germline CDR1 is LNHDA and CDR2 is SQIVND (reference sequence). CDR3 length equals 13 residues. V lost 5 bases and J 8 bases, leaving 10 bases between the germline ends. CDR3 sequence reads: CASSSGQSNVLTF. The CDR3 DNA sequence: TGTGCCAGTAGTTCTGGACAGTCCAACGTCCTGACTTTC.

J is TRBJ1-2 and V is TRBV19; 7 nucleotides agree with TRBD1. Germline V CDR1 and CDR2: LNHDA, SQIVND (reference sequence). This CDR3 is built from 15 residues. The V and J ends lost 5 bases and 3 bases, in that order; junction bases with no gene match: 9. The CDR3 loop is CASSGQAGGHYGYTF. CDR3 sequence (DNA): TGTGCCAGTAGTGGACAGGCAGGGGGTCACTATGGCTACACCTTC. The full variable domain, with the rest looked up from reference TRBV19 and TRBJ1-2, is DGGITQSPKYLFRKEGQNVTLSCEQNLNHDAMYWYRQDPGQGLRLIYYSQIVNDFQKGDIAEGYSVSREKKESFPLTVTSAQKNPTAFYLCASSGQAGGHYGYTFGSGTRLTVV.

The table lists this clone with a few counts. V usage is TRBV5-1 and J usage is TRBJ1-3; D not resolved. Germline-derived CDR1 and CDR2 are SGHRS and YFSETQ. V shed 4 bases and J shed 0 bases, with 5 bases lying between them. The CDR3 length is 13 residues. In DNA, the CDR3 is TGCGCCAGCAGCCCCTTCTCTGGAAACACCATATATTTT. Protein sequence: CASSPFSGNTIYF.

The J gene is TRBJ1-2, the V gene TRBV24-1, with 8 bases identical to TRBD1. Germline V gives CDR1 KGHDR, CDR2 SFDVKD. There are 13 residues in the CDR3. With 3 bases clipped from V and 6 bases from J, the junction kept 2 bases outside the gene matches. CDR3 loop: CATSDEDRDGYTF. CDR3 in DNA: TGTGCCACCAGTGATGAGGACAGGGATGGCTACACCTTC.

The chain recombines TRBV19 with TRBJ2-1; 7 nucleotides align to TRBD1. The CDR3 has 14 residues. The germline CDR1 and CDR2 sequences are LNHDA and SQIVND (reference sequence). V was pared by 6 bases and J by 4 bases, with 6 bases of the junction left unmatched. CDR3 protein: CASSDRVGYNEQFF. Here the CDR3 DNA reads TGTGCCAGTAGCGACAGGGTGGGGTACAATGAGCAGTTCTTC.

CDR3 region: CASSSGTGSTYEQYF. Written as DNA, the CDR3 is TGTGCCAGCAGTTCCGGGACAGGGTCCACCTACGAGCAGTACTTC. The chain has TRBV6-5 and TRBJ2-7, with 9 bases identical to TRBD1. J lost 2 bases, V lost 4 bases, and 6 bases had no gene match. The CDR3 runs 15 residues. CDR1 is MNHEY and CDR2 is SVGAGI in the germline V gene.

The chain has TRBV2 and TRBJ1-3; D uncertain. In germline, CDR1 is SNHLY, CDR2 FYNNEI. V was shortened by 1 base and J by 4 bases, with 14 bases between the two germline ends. This CDR3 has 16 residues. The CDR3 nucleotides read TGTGCCAGCAGTGAAGTGGTGTCAGGCGTAGGAAACACCATATATTTT. Translation: CASSEVVSGVGNTIYF.

CDR3 DNA: TGTGCCAGTAGGGGGGGGGCCTACAATGAGCAGTTCTTC. Translation gives CASRGGAYNEQFF. This rearrangement joins TRBV19 to TRBJ2-1, with 7 bases identical to TRBD2. The CDR3 totals 13 residues. The V gene end was trimmed by 6 bases and the J gene end by 2 bases; junction bases not matched to a gene: 1. Germline CDR1 LNHDA, CDR2 SQIVND (reference sequence).

This chain joins TRBV4-3 and TRBJ1-2, with D perhaps TRBD1 (6 bases). V dropped 0 bases and J dropped 5 bases, with 13 bases sitting between them. CDR3 length equals 15 residues. Germline-derived CDR1 and CDR2 are LGHNA and YSLEER. The CDR3 nucleotides are TGCGCCAGCAGCCAAGATCGAACAGGGAGATATGGCTACACCTTC. Translated: CASSQDRTGRYGYTF.

The rearrangement joins TRBV9 to TRBJ2-7, with D perhaps matching TRBD1 (6 bases). Germline V gene sequence: CDR1 SGDLS, CDR2 YYNGEE. CDR3 length: 14 amino acids. The V gene lost 4 bases and the J gene lost 3 bases, with 14 bases spanning the gap. CDR3: CASSPQGIFYEQYF. In DNA, the CDR3 is TGTGCCAGCAGCCCACAGGGAATCTTCTACGAGCAGTACTTC. Full variable domain (outside the CDR3, taken from reference TRBV9 and TRBJ2-7): DSGVTQTPKHLITATGQRVTLRCSPRSGDLSVYWYQQSLDQGLQFLIQYYNGEERAKGNILERFSAQQFPDLHSELNLSSLELGDSALYFCASSPQGIFYEQYFGPGTRLTVT.

Comments on this clone: The sample contains more than one DNA sequence encoding this CDR3. The gene calls are TRBV4-3 and TRBJ2-3, with TRBD2 as a possible D gene (5 bases). V was shortened by 0 bases and J by 1 base, with 8 bases between the two germline ends. CDR3 length equals 15 residues. Germline V gives CDR1 LGHNA, CDR2 YSLEER. CDR3 in DNA: TGCGCCAGCAGCCAAGATCCGCGGGGCACAGATACGCAGTATTTT. Translation: CASSQDPRGTDTQYF.

CDR3 DNA: TGTGCCAGCAGTTCACAGGCCGGGACAGGTGGCAATCAGCCCCAGCATTTT. Translating it yields CASSSQAGTGGNQPQHF. V is TRBV27 and J is TRBJ1-5, with 8 positions matching TRBD1. CDR1 MNHEY and CDR2 SMNVEV come from the germline V gene (reference sequence). J was trimmed by 2 bases and V by 4 bases; bases with no gene match: 10. The CDR3 spans 17 residues.

This clone appeared once. V usage is TRBV5-5 and J usage is TRBJ2-7; 9 bases line up with TRBD1. The germline CDR1 and CDR2 sequences are SGHKS and YYEKEE (reference sequence). V was clipped by 5 bases and J by 2 bases; unmatched bases: 11. CDR3 length equals 16 residues. The DNA for the CDR3 is TGTGCCAGCAGTCATTGGGGAGGGACAGGGACCTACGAGCAGTACTTC. Translation: CASSHWGGTGTYEQYF.

This chain links TRBV2 with TRBJ1-1; D unresolved. Germline assignment: CDR1 SNHLY and CDR2 FYNNEI. V shed 6 bases and J shed 6 bases, with 11 bases lying between them. The CDR3 runs to 12 residues. The CDR3 spells CASRGEVAEAFF. The DNA of the CDR3 is TGTGCCAGCAGGGGAGAAGTGGCTGAAGCTTTCTTT.

The gene calls are TRBV11-3 and TRBJ1-1; 7 positions match TRBD1. The germline gives CDR1 SGHNT, CDR2 YENEEA. The trim removed 1 base at V and 3 bases at J, leaving 5 bases unmatched. The CDR3 sequence is 15 residues long. In DNA, the CDR3 is TGTGCCAGCAGCTTAGCGGTGGACAGGTACACTGAAGCTTTCTTT. Translation: CASSLAVDRYTEAFF.

The chain uses TRBV6-1 and TRBJ2-1; a weak D match, TRBD1 (5 bases). The V and J ends lost 2 bases and 0 bases respectively, with 17 bases between them. This CDR3 is 18 amino acids long. The V gene's germline CDR1 is MNHNS and CDR2 SASEGT. The CDR3 DNA follows: TGTGCCAGCAGTGAACGTTCGCTGACAGCCAACTCCTACAATGAGCAGTTCTTC. This sequence encodes CASSERSLTANSYNEQFF.

The table lists this clone with a few counts. The V call is TRBV7-3, the J call TRBJ1-3; D unclear. The V and J ends lost 2 bases and 1 base respectively, with 12 bases between them. Germline lookup yields CDR1 SGHTA and CDR2 FQGTGA. This CDR3 spans 16 amino acids. The CDR3 nucleotides are TGTGCCAGCAGCTTAGACGGAGCCGTTTCTGGAAACACCATATATTTT. Encoded protein: CASSLDGAVSGNTIYF.

The V gene is TRBV29-1, the J gene TRBJ2-7; 7 bases are a match to TRBD1. In germline, CDR1 is SQVTM, CDR2 ANQGSEA. V lost 5 bases to trimming and J lost 3 bases; unmatched junction nucleotides: 16. The length of the CDR3 is 16 residues. CDR3 bases: TGCAGCGTTTCGGGGACAGAAAGTAACCCCAACTACGAGCAGTACTTC. Encoded protein: CSVSGTESNPNYEQYF.

The V call is TRBV11-2, the J call TRBJ1-1; a possible D gene is TRBD1 (5 bases). In germline, CDR1 is SGHAT, CDR2 FQNNGV. The CDR3 consists of 15 residues. V was pared by 5 bases and J by 5 bases, with 18 bases between. The CDR3 spells CASSPIDGGWTEAFF. The CDR3 bases are TGTGCCAGCAGCCCAATCGACGGGGGATGGACTGAAGCTTTCTTT.

This CDR3 is CASAIDKGARGYTF. The CDR3 coding sequence is TGTGCCAGCGCAATAGACAAGGGGGCGCGGGGCTACACCTTC. V gene TRBV6-5 combines with J gene TRBJ1-2; 7 positions match TRBD1. The V and J ends lost 8 bases and 8 bases, in that order; junction bases with no gene match: 14. The CDR3 sequence is 14 residues long. CDR1 MNHEY and CDR2 SVGAGI come from the germline V gene.

V and J are TRBV5-5 and TRBJ2-2, with unresolved D. V was shortened by 4 bases and J by 6 bases, with 16 bases between the two germline ends. This CDR3 contains 15 residues. Looked up from germline, CDR1 is SGHKS and CDR2 is YYEKEE (reference sequence). CDR3: CASSLGWVVPGELFF. CDR3 nucleotides: TGTGCCAGCAGCCTAGGTTGGGTGGTCCCCGGGGAGCTGTTTTTT.

This clone came up a few times. The chain uses TRBV5-6 and TRBJ2-7; D possibly corresponds to TRBD2 (6 bases). CDR1 is SGHDT, CDR2 YYEEEE, per germline. V was cut by 2 bases and J by 6 bases, with 9 bases left in between. This CDR3 comprises 12 residues. The CDR3 coding sequence is TGTGCCAGCAGCTTCGGCGGGGTCGAGCAGTACTTC. Amino acid sequence: CASSFGGVEQYF. Drawing the rest from reference TRBV5-6 and TRBJ2-7, the complete variable domain is DAGVTQSPTHLIKTRGQQVTLRCSPKSGHDTVSWYQQALGQGPQFIFQYYEEEERQRGNFPDRFSGHQFPNYSSELNVNALLLGDSALYLCASSFGGVEQYFGPGTRLTVT.